A single sample gave rise to the 15 T cell receptor beta chains below, sequenced in a study of response to subunit inactivated influenza vaccine. TCRdb reprocessed the RT-PCR reads with MiXCR, giving one entry per CDR3 protein. The table shows hundreds of thousands of distinct CDR3 sequences, with 16% occurring only once. Sequenced material: CD4+ T cells sorted from PBMCs, taken less than 25 months after vaccination. The receptors were gathered from a man aged 50-75 years who received an inactivated influenza vaccine.

This clonotype came up many times. This chain connects TRBV5-1 to TRBJ1-2; no reliable D call. Germline V lookup: CDR1 SGHRS, CDR2 YFSETQ. The CDR3 contains 14 residues. V lost 0 bases, J lost 4 bases, and 10 bases lay in between. This chain's CDR3 is CASSLGIGSYGYTF. For the CDR3, the DNA is TGCGCCAGCAGCTTGGGGATCGGCAGCTATGGCTACACCTTC.

V usage is TRBV20-1 and J usage is TRBJ1-2; possible D gene TRBD1, 5 bases. Trimming shortened V by 0 bases and J by 0 bases, and 14 bases separated the two germline ends. CDR1 is DFQATT and CDR2 is SNEGSKA in the germline V gene (reference sequence). This CDR3 has 16 amino acids. The CDR3 sequence: CSARDDSRTTNYGYTF. The DNA for the CDR3 is TGCAGTGCTAGAGACGACAGTAGGACTACTAACTATGGCTACACCTTC.

The V and J genes are TRBV7-6 and TRBJ2-1, with a possible D match to TRBD1 (5 bases). Germline loops: CDR1 SGHVS, CDR2 FNYEAQ. The CDR3 has 14 residues. Trimming took off 1 base at V and 6 bases at J, with 10 bases between the two ends. For the CDR3, the DNA is TGTGCCAGCAGCTTAGTGGCACAGGCCAATGAGCAGTTCTTC. Translation gives CASSLVAQANEQFF.

The V and J genes are TRBV6-1 and TRBJ2-7, with 9 bases fitting TRBD2. The CDR3 extends over 14 amino acids. Germline lookup yields CDR1 MNHNS and CDR2 SASEGT. The junction had 7 bases not matched to a gene; V was cut back by 4 bases and J by 6 bases. CDR3 in DNA: TGTGCCAGCAGTGTACCCGGGACTAGCCGCGAGCAGTACTTC. This translates into CASSVPGTSREQYF.

This clonotype was counted between two and nine times. The chain recombines TRBV9 with TRBJ2-3; a possible D gene is TRBD2 (5 bases). Deletions cut 3 bases from V and 5 bases from J, with 16 bases between. In germline, CDR1 is SGDLS, CDR2 YYNGEE. The CDR3 is 15 residues long. The CDR3 DNA reads as TGTGCCAGCAGCGGAGGACTGGGGATAGTAGATACGCAGTATTTT. Translated, it gives CASSGGLGIVDTQYF.

V usage is TRBV4-2 and J usage is TRBJ2-1, with TRBD2 matching over 7 bases. Trimming took 2 bases from V and 2 from J; bases not matched to a gene: 12. The CDR3 sequence is 18 residues long. Per the germline V gene, CDR1 is LGHNA and CDR2 is YNFKEQ. In DNA form, the CDR3 reads TGTGCCAGCAGCCAAACCGGAAGAAGGGACTATACCTACAATGAGCAGTTCTTC. Its protein product is CASSQTGRRDYTYNEQFF.

This clonotype was observed a handful of times. The chain recombines TRBV11-2 with TRBJ2-1; 10 bases match TRBD1. Trimming at V came to 4 bases and at J to 6 bases, leaving 9 bases not matched to a gene. Germline loops: CDR1 SGHAT, CDR2 FQNNGV. There are 16 residues in the CDR3. The CDR3 protein is CASSSGTGAFGNEQFF. In DNA, the CDR3 is TGTGCCAGCAGCTCCGGGACAGGGGCATTCGGCAATGAGCAGTTCTTC.

This clonotype was found a few times. The V gene is TRBV20-1, the J gene TRBJ2-1, with a tentative D call TRBD2 (6 bases). The CDR3 has 14 amino acids. The germline V gene has CDR1 DFQATT and CDR2 SNEGSKA (reference sequence). V was cut by 7 bases and J by 0 bases, with 13 bases left in between. This CDR3 reads CSGREKSSYNEQFF. CDR3 nucleotide sequence: TGCAGTGGGCGGGAAAAGAGCTCCTACAATGAGCAGTTCTTC.

This clonotype came up many times. The gene calls are TRBV7-2 and TRBJ2-2; perhaps TRBD2 as D (5 bases). Trimming cost V 5 bases and J 4 bases, with 17 bases left between them. The germline gives CDR1 SGHTA, CDR2 FQGNSA. The CDR3 is 16 amino acids. The CDR3 DNA is TGTGCCAGCAGCGTCCGGACTCCTCTCAGCACCGGGGAGCTGTTTTTT. Protein: CASSVRTPLSTGELFF.

In this sample, this clonotype turned up a few times. The J gene is TRBJ2-7, the V gene TRBV15; D uncertain. The germline V gene encodes CDR1 LNHNV and CDR2 YYDKDF (reference sequence). This CDR3 has 10 residues. Trimming removed 8 bases at V and 3 bases at J, with 5 bases between. CDR3 bases: TGTGCCACCCTACACTACGAGCAGTACTTC. Translated: CATLHYEQYF.

The rearrangement joins TRBV20-1 to TRBJ2-1; 9 nucleotides agree with TRBD2. J gave up 7 bases and V 0 bases, and 7 bases lay outside the gene matches. The germline CDR1 and CDR2 sequences are DFQATT and SNEGSKA (reference sequence). The CDR3 is 15 amino acids. CDR3 loop: CSARDRRLADNEQFF. In DNA form, the CDR3 reads TGCAGTGCTAGAGACAGACGACTAGCGGATAATGAGCAGTTCTTC.

The chain recombines TRBV5-1 with TRBJ2-7; D remains unclear. The ends were cut back, 3 bases at V and 2 bases at J, with 9 bases in the middle. Germline V gives CDR1 SGHRS, CDR2 YFSETQ. There are 13 residues in the CDR3. The CDR3 sequence is CASSSHGTYEQYF. CDR3 DNA: TGCGCCAGCAGCTCCCATGGCACCTACGAGCAGTACTTC.

This clonotype was counted between two and nine times. This chain uses TRBV20-1 with TRBJ2-3, with D perhaps matching TRBD2 (6 bases). CDR1 is DFQATT, CDR2 SNEGSKA, per germline (reference sequence). V was shortened by 6 bases and J by 3 bases, with 13 bases between the two germline ends. This CDR3 has 13 amino acids. The CDR3 DNA reads as TGCAGTGCCACTTCGGGAGTTACAGATACGCAGTATTTT. It encodes CSATSGVTDTQYF.

V usage is TRBV3-1 and J usage is TRBJ2-2, with D perhaps matching TRBD1 or TRBD2 (5 bases each). V gave up 3 bases and J gave up 2 bases, with 13 bases separating them. This CDR3 spans 16 amino acids. Germline CDR1 reads LGHDT; CDR2 reads YNNKEL (reference sequence). The CDR3 sequence: CASSHPGRVNTGELFF. CDR3 coding DNA: TGTGCCAGCAGCCATCCGGGACGGGTTAACACCGGGGAGCTGTTTTTT. Supplemented by reference TRBV3-1 and TRBJ2-2, the full variable domain reads DTAVSQTPKYLVTQMGNDKSIKCEQNLGHDTMYWYKQDSKKFLKIMFSYNNKELIINETVPNRFSPKSPDKAHLNLHINSLELGDSAVYFCASSHPGRVNTGELFFGEGSRLTVL.

In this sample, this clonotype turned up a few times. The chain is built from TRBV6-2 or TRBV6-3 and TRBJ2-7; perhaps TRBD2 as D (5 bases). V lost 6 bases and J lost 6, with 15 bases in between. The germline V gene encodes CDR1 MNHEY and CDR2 SVGEGT. This CDR3 has 13 amino acids. For the CDR3, the DNA is TGTGCCAGCAGCCCAACTAGAAATTCCGAGCAGTACTTC. Translating gives CASSPTRNSEQYF.